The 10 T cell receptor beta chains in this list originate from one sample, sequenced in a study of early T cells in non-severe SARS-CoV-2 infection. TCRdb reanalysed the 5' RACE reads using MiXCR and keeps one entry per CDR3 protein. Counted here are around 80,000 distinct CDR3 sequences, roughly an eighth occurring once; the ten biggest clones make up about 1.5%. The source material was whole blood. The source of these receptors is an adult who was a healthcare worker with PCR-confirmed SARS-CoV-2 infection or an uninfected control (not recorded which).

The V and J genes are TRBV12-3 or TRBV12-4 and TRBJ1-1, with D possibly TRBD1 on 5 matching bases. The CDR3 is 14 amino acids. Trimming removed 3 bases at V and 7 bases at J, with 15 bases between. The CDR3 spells CASSFAGDPFEAFF. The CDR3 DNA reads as TGTGCCAGCAGTTTCGCGGGGGACCCCTTTGAAGCTTTCTTT.

The CDR3 bases are TGCGCCAGCAGTGAGTCGTTCGGGGCAGATACGCAGTATTTT. The encoded protein is CASSESFGADTQYF. This chain connects TRBV10-1 to TRBJ2-3; weak D call: TRBD2 (5 bases). The CDR3 extends over 14 amino acids. V lost 0 bases and J 4 bases, leaving 8 bases between the germline ends. CDR1 is WNHNN, CDR2 SYGVQD, per germline (reference sequence).

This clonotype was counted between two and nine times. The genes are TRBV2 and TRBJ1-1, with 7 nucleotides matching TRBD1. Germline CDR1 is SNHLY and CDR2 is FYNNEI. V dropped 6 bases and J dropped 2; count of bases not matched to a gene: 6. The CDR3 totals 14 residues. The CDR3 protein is CASSLGQLNTEAFF. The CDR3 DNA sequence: TGTGCCAGCAGCTTGGGACAGCTAAACACTGAAGCTTTCTTT.

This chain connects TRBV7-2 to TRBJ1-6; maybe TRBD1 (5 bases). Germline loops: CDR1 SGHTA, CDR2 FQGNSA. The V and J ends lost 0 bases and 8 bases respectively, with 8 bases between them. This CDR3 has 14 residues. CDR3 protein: CASSLATGDSPLHF. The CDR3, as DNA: TGTGCCAGCAGCTTAGCAACAGGAGATTCACCCCTCCACTTT.

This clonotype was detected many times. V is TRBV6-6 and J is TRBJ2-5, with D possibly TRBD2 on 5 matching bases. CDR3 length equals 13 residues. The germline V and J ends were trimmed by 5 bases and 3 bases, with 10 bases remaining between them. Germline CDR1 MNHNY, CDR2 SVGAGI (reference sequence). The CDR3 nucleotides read TGTGCCAGCAGTACACGGGGAAAAGAGACCCAGTACTTC. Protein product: CASSTRGKETQYF.

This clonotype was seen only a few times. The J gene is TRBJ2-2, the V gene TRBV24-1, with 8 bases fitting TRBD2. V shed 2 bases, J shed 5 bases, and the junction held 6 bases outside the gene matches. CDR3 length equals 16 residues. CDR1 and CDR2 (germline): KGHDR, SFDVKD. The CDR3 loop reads CATSDSRGGRTGELFF. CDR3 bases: TGTGCCACCAGTGATTCTCGCGGGGGGCGGACCGGGGAGCTGTTTTTT.

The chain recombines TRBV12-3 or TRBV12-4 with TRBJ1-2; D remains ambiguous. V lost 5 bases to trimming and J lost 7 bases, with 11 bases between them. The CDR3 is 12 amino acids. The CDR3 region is CASSPNAGGYTF. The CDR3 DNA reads TGTGCCAGCAGTCCGAACGCGGGTGGCTACACCTTC.

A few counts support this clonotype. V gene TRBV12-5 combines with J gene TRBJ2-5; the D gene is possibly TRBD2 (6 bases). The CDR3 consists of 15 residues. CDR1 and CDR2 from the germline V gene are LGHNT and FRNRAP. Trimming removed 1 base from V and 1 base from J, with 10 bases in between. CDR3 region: CASGLGGVFQETQYF. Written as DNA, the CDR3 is TGTGCTAGTGGTTTGGGGGGGGTTTTCCAAGAGACCCAGTACTTC.

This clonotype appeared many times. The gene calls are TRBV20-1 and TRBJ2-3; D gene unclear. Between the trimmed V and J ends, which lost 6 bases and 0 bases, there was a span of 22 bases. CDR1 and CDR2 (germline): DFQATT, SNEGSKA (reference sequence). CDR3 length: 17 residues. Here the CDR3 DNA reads TGCAGTGCCCATCACCTCGGGCGAGGTGCTAGCACAGATACGCAGTATTTT. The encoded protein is CSAHHLGRGASTDTQYF.

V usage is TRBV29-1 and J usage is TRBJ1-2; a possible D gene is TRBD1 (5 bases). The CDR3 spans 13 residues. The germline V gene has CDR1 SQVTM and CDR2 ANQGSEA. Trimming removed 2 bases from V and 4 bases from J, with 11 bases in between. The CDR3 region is CSVETGRSYGYTF. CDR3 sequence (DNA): TGCAGCGTTGAAACGGGACGGAGCTATGGCTACACCTTC.